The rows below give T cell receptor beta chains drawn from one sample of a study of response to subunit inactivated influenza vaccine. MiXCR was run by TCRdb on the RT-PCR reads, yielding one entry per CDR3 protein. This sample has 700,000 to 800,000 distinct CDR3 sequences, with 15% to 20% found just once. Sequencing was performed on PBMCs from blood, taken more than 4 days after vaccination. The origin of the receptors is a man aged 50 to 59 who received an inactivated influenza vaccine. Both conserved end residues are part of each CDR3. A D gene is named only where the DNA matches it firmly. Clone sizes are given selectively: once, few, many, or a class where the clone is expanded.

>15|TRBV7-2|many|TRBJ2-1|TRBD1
TGTGCCAGCAGCTCGGACAGGGGTATACACAATGAGCAGTTCTTC
CASSSDRGIHNEQFF
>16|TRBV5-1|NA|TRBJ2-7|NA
TGCGCCAGCAGCTGGGCACTAGTTACAAGCTCCTACGAGCAGTACTTC
CASSWALVTSSYEQYF
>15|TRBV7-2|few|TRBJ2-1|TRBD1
TGTGCCAGCAGCTCCGACAGGGACTCCTACAATGAGCAGTTCTTC
CASSSDRDSYNEQFF
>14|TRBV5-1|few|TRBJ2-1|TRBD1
TGCGCCAGCAGCTTCAGGGGGATGAACGGTGAGCAGTTCTTC
CASSFRGMNGEQFF
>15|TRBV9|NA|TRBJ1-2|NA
TGTGCCAGCAGCGTACGTGAACAGGTCGTCTATGGCTACACCTTC
CASSVREQVVYGYTF
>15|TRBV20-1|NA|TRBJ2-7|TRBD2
TGCAGTGCTAGAGATCCACTAGCGGGACCCTACGAGCAGTACTTC
CSARDPLAGPYEQYF
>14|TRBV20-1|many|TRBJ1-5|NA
TGCAGTGCTAGAGGGGGCGCGGGCAATCAGCCCCAGCATTTT
CSARGGAGNQPQHF
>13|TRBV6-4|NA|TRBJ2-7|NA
TGTGCCAGCAGTCCAAACTACCCTCGTGAGCAGTACTTC
CASSPNYPREQYF
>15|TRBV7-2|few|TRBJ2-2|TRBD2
TGTGCCAGCAGCTTAAAACTAGCGGGAGTCGGGGAGCTGTTTTTT
CASSLKLAGVGELFF
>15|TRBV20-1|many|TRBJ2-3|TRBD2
TGCAGTGCTAGCACGGGACTAGTTCATACAGATACGCAGTATTTT
CSASTGLVHTDTQYF
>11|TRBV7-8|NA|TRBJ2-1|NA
TGTGCCAGCAGCTCGGACTCGGGTGGGTTCTTC
CASSSDSGGFF
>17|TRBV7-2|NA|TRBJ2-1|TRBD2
TGTGCCAGCAGCCGATCGGGGGGGCAGCGCTCCTACAATGAGCAGTTCTTC
CASSRSGGQRSYNEQFF
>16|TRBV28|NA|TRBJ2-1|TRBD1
TGTGCCAGCAGTTTAATTCCAACAGGGGGCTTGAATGAGCAGTTCTTC
CASSLIPTGGLNEQFF
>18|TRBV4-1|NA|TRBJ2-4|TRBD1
TGCGCCAGCAGCCAAGGGAGACAGGGGCTACTAGCCAAAAACATTCAGTACTTC
CASSQGRQGLLAKNIQYF
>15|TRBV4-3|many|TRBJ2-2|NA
TGCGCCAGCAGCCAACGGGCCCCGAACACCGGGGAGCTGTTTTTT
CASSQRAPNTGELFF
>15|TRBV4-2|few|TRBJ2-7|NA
TGTGCCAGCAGCCAAGAGCACACAGGATCCTACGAGCAGTACTTC
CASSQEHTGSYEQYF
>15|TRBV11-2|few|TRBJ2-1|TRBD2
TGTGCCAGCAGAGTTCTAGCGGGAGACCACAATGAGCAGTTCTTC
CASRVLAGDHNEQFF
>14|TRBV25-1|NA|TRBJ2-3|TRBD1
TGTGCCAGCAGTGACCCAGGGGGACCAGATACGCAGTATTTT
CASSDPGGPDTQYF